What follows are 17 T cell receptor beta chains derived from one specimen sequenced in a study of cytomegalovirus exposure and HLA in healthy donors (dated by TCRdb to the late 2010s). Libraries were built with the immunoSEQ multiplex PCR assay. Imported from immuneACCESS, the table was reduced by TCRdb to in-frame sequences with V and J called. These copies leave out some clones; in studies compared against another copy, an unresolved V gene accounts for under half, and the cause of the remainder is not known. Present in this sample are roughly 260,000 clones, more than 75% of which were seen just once. The ten largest clones capture about 2.8% of the sample. Sample: PBMCs. These receptor sequences come from a man younger than 30 in good health and CMV-seronegative.

V and J are TRBV5-4 and TRBJ1-2; D gene ambiguous. The V gene's germline CDR1 is SGHNT and CDR2 YYREEE (reference sequence). This CDR3 is built from 14 residues. V was trimmed by 6 bases and J by 4 bases, leaving 16 bases between them. CDR3 protein: CASTQGGESYGYTF. The CDR3 coding sequence is TGTGCCAGCACTCAAGGCGGCGAATCCTATGGCTACACCTTC.

The V gene is TRBV2, the J gene TRBJ2-3; D call uncertain. The CDR3 runs 17 residues. The germline V and J ends were trimmed by 0 bases and 2 bases, with 15 bases remaining between them. Germline values: CDR1 SNHLY, CDR2 FYNNEI. CDR3 in DNA: TGTGCCAGCAGTGAAGCGGTCGGTGTTCACCCCACAGATACGCAGTATTTT. It specifies CASSEAVGVHPTDTQYF. The full variable domain, in which reference TRBV2 and TRBJ2-3 provide the parts outside the CDR3, is EPEVTQTPSHQVTQMGQEVILRCVPISNHLYFYWYRQILGQKVEFLVSFYNNEISEKSEIFDDQFSVERPDGSNFTLKIRSTKLEDSAMYFCASSEAVGVHPTDTQYFGPGTRLTVL.

V and J are TRBV13 and TRBJ2-1; 7 bases fit TRBD2. Trimming removed 0 bases from V and 6 bases from J; junction bases left unmatched: 2. CDR1 and CDR2 from the germline V gene are PRHDT and FYEKMQ (reference sequence). The CDR3 sequence is 14 residues long. CDR3 in amino acids: CASSLGGGPNEQFF. The CDR3 DNA reads TGTGCCAGCAGCTTAGGGGGAGGGCCCAATGAGCAGTTCTTC.

J is TRBJ1-5 and V is TRBV6-6, with 12 bases aligning to TRBD1. Looked up from germline, CDR1 is MNHNY and CDR2 is SVGAGI (reference sequence). The V and J ends lost 8 bases and 3 bases, in that order; junction bases with no gene match: 5. This CDR3 spans 15 amino acids. The CDR3 loop reads CASVGTGGINQPQHF. As DNA, the CDR3 is TGTGCCAGCGTAGGGACAGGGGGCATCAATCAGCCCCAGCATTTT.

This chain connects TRBV13 to TRBJ2-7, with 9 bases identical to TRBD2. V lost 2 bases to trimming and J lost 5 bases; unmatched junction nucleotides: 4. The CDR3 length is 14 residues. Germline assignment: CDR1 PRHDT and CDR2 FYEKMQ (reference sequence). CDR3 sequence reads: CASSLSLAGHEQYF. DNA for the CDR3: TGTGCCAGCAGCTTAAGCCTAGCGGGACACGAGCAGTACTTC.

The genes are TRBV6-1 and TRBJ2-1; D not certain. CDR3 length: 14 residues. CDR1 is MNHNS, CDR2 SASEGT, per germline. Trimming took off 6 bases at V and 6 bases at J, with 15 bases between the two ends. CDR3 DNA: TGTGCCAGCAGCACCTATCTCGCCGTCAATGAGCAGTTCTTC. Translated: CASSTYLAVNEQFF.

The chain recombines TRBV28 with TRBJ2-6, with D tentatively TRBD1 (5 bases). Between the trimmed V and J ends, which lost 6 bases and 0 bases, there was a span of 12 bases. Germline lookup yields CDR1 MDHEN and CDR2 SYDVKM. The CDR3 is made up of 16 amino acids. CDR3 coding DNA: TGTGCCAGCAGCCTAACAGGCCCCTCTGGGGCCAACGTCCTGACTTTC. This gives the protein CASSLTGPSGANVLTF. The whole variable domain, remainder taken from reference TRBV28 and TRBJ2-6, is DVKVTQSSRYLVKRTGEKVFLECVQDMDHENMFWYRQDPGLGLRLIYFSYDVKMKEKGDIPEGYSVSREKKERFSLILESASTNQTSMYLCASSLTGPSGANVLTFGAGSRLTVL.

This chain uses TRBV4-3 with TRBJ2-1; the D gene is possibly TRBD2 (6 bases). This CDR3 contains 14 residues. V was cut by 0 bases and J by 12 bases, with 15 bases left in between. Germline lookup yields CDR1 LGHNA and CDR2 YSLEER. The CDR3 spells CASSQDSERALQFF. The CDR3 coding sequence is TGCGCCAGCAGCCAAGATTCTGAGCGGGCCCTGCAGTTCTTC.

This rearrangement joins TRBV6-5 to TRBJ2-5; tentatively, D is TRBD2 (6 bases). CDR1 MNHEY and CDR2 SVGAGI come from the germline V gene. The CDR3 extends over 13 amino acids. V lost 5 bases and J lost 5, with 12 bases in between. The CDR3 reads CASSATRAETQYF. The CDR3 nucleotides are TGTGCCAGCAGTGCGACTAGAGCGGAGACCCAGTACTTC.

The J gene is TRBJ1-4, the V gene TRBV6-1, with a tentative D call TRBD1 (6 bases). CDR3 length equals 14 residues. V was shortened by 2 bases and J by 8 bases, with 12 bases between the two germline ends. Germline V gene sequence: CDR1 MNHNS, CDR2 SASEGT. The CDR3 sequence is CASSEPGGREKLFF. CDR3 DNA: TGTGCCAGCAGTGAACCGGGGGGGCGAGAAAAACTGTTTTTT.

The rearrangement joins TRBV5-1 to TRBJ2-1, with 11 bases fitting TRBD1. Trimming took 4 bases from V and 7 from J; bases not matched to a gene: 4. The CDR3 is 14 residues long. Germline V gives CDR1 SGHRS, CDR2 YFSETQ. The CDR3 reads CASSPGDRGNEQFF. As DNA, the CDR3 is TGCGCCAGCAGCCCGGGGGACAGGGGGAATGAGCAGTTCTTC.

The chain uses TRBV29-1 and TRBJ2-1, with a possible D match to TRBD1 (6 bases). The CDR3 spans 11 residues. The V and J ends lost 3 bases and 9 bases respectively, with 9 bases between them. Germline V gene lookup returns CDR1 SQVTM and CDR2 ANQGSEA. CDR3: CSVEGAGEQFF. CDR3 bases: TGCAGCGTTGAGGGGGCAGGTGAGCAGTTCTTC.

This clone was seen just once. The chain recombines TRBV19 with TRBJ1-2; TRBD1 matches 7 bases. The CDR3 contains 15 residues. J gave up 0 bases and V 9 bases, and 10 bases lay outside the gene matches. The germline CDR1 and CDR2 sequences are LNHDA and SQIVND (reference sequence). CDR3 sequence (DNA): TGTGCCAGCCAAACCCGGACAGGCACTAACTATGGCTACACCTTC. Translated: CASQTRTGTNYGYTF.

The chain joins TRBV7-2 to TRBJ2-7; a possible D gene is TRBD2 (6 bases). V lost 0 bases and J 3 bases, leaving 12 bases between the germline ends. From germline, CDR1 is SGHTA and CDR2 FQGNSA. The CDR3 has 15 amino acids. CDR3 sequence reads: CASSLASREYYEQYF. The DNA of the CDR3 is TGTGCCAGCAGCTTAGCCTCCCGGGAGTACTACGAGCAGTACTTC.

This rearrangement joins TRBV7-9 to TRBJ2-7; weak D call: TRBD1 (5 bases). The germline V gene has CDR1 SEHNR and CDR2 FQNEAQ (reference sequence). Trimming removed 4 bases at V and 3 bases at J, with 13 bases between. This CDR3 comprises 14 residues. The DNA of the CDR3 is TGTGCCAGCAGCTATCCAGGGTGGGACTACGAGCAGTACTTC. Its protein product is CASSYPGWDYEQYF.

V usage is TRBV6-1 and J usage is TRBJ1-1, with TRBD1 identical over 8 bases. The J segment lost 5 bases and the V segment lost 8 bases, leaving 13 bases of the junction unmatched. Germline values: CDR1 MNHNS, CDR2 SASEGT. This CDR3 has 15 residues. In nucleotides, the CDR3 is TGTGCCAGCGGACGTCGACAGGGGATGATTACTGAAGCTTTCTTT. Translation: CASGRRQGMITEAFF.

This clone was picked up one time. The junction and the germline gene differ at one end; a read error may be behind it. The V gene is TRBV10-2, the J gene TRBJ2-3; D is uncertain. This CDR3 has 14 residues. Per germline, CDR1 WSHSY and CDR2 SAAADI. CDR3 amino acids: CASSQSALPDTQYF. Here the CDR3 DNA reads TGCGCCAGCAGTCAGTCGGCCCTCCCAGATACGCAGTATTTT.